Described below is a single TCR beta chain sequence and its context. Its antigen is still unknown. No base-level quality is on record; no much larger clone is a single base apart. The germline V end is reduced by 1 base and the J end by 9 bases; junction bases left unmatched: 4. The CDR3 runs 15 amino acids, cysteine and phenylalanine included. CDR3 DNA only is kept here, 45 bases in frame from base 1. Based on the germline V gene, the CDR1 and CDR2 sequences are SGHTA and FQGTGA. This specimen belongs to a study of control samples from healthy donors and cancer patients (dated by TCRdb to about 2020). Library preparation employed the immunoSEQ multiplex PCR assay. TCRdb obtained this table from immuneACCESS and retained in-frame rearrangements with V and J assigned. These tables miss some clones; where compared with another copy, unresolved V genes account for less than half of the shortfall, and the remainder is unexplained. The sample table records approximately 110,000 clones; about 83% of these occur just once. The ten biggest clones cover less than 15% of the sample.

Rearrangement joined TRBV7-3 to TRBJ1-6; TRBD1 aligns with 9 central bases. The receptor was isolated from a woman in her 50s in good health. The material sequenced was blood. The CDR3 protein sequence reads: CASSLRGTGSSPLHF. The nucleotide sequence reads as follows: TGTGCCAGCAGCTTAAGGGGGACAGGGAGTTCACCCCTCCACTTT.